This T cell receptor (beta chain) was observed in a study of blood T cell repertoires in COVID-19 (dated by TCRdb to 2018 to 2020). For the wider study: Samples covering the acute and convalescent phases of COVID-19 were provided by collaborators in the United States, Italy and Spain. The prospective study material was composed of cDNA or gDNA derived from T cells, B-cell-depleted T cells, or PBMCs. Deeply sampled blood TCRbeta repertoires from subjects exposed to, actively infected with, or recovered from COVID-19 were included in the dataset. A freely available public database, intended as a resource for researchers studying the immune response to SARS-CoV-2, is where the repertoires were released. Samples came from the ongoing ImmuneRACE study (first 160 participants) plus 1,254 subjects from 6 global collaborators. The sample metadata nearly always contained a de-identified subject ID, COVID-19 status, age in years and sex. Where HLA class I and class II types were available, the types were taken from metadata supplied by the sample provider, not from assay-based typing.

With respect to this clone: Its target antigen remains unknown. Within one base of it there is no much larger clone, and no base qualities were kept.

TCRbeta CDR3 regions were amplified from genomic DNA using the immunoSEQ Assay, a bias-controlled multiplex PCR. The published analysis was carried out like this. The number of nucleated cells in each sample was estimated from the amplification of reference gene primers within the assay. Sequence reads were collapsed and filtered to measure the absolute abundance of every unique TCRbeta CDR3 rearrangement. For each sample, productive Simpson clonality was calculated as the square root of Simpson's diversity index across productive rearrangements. TCRdb took over this immuneACCESS table, retaining in-frame rearrangements with V and J assigned. Such tables are incomplete; in checked studies, under half of the missing clones stem from an unresolved V gene, and the remainder is unexplained. From that table come the V and J calls and clone size; the DNA was used to work out D and trimming. The sample table contains 300,000 to 450,000 clones; only one count was recorded for 89% of them. 3% to 4% of the sample goes to the ten largest clones.

Summary of the overall study and its limitations: Clinical and demographic metadata were provided uncurated, with the amount varying by source and participant.

One collaborating source in Seattle enrolled patients while the patients were actively infected and followed the patients over time throughout the course of disease. Each collaborating institution followed its own protocols to collect whole blood in K2EDTA tubes. For TCRbeta analysis, collaborators shipped samples in one of three forms: frozen whole blood, isolated PBMCs, or DNA extracted from either of those sample types. The specimen sequenced was peripheral blood. This clonotype was sampled from a woman aged 60-75 years with COVID-19, enrolled during active disease.

The CDR3 protein is CASSFASGGTSSYEQYF. The DNA sequence is as follows: TGCGCCAGCAGCTTTGCGTCAGGGGGCACCAGCTCCTACGAGCAGTACTTC. Recombination joined TRBV5-1 with TRBJ2-7, with 8 bases aligning to TRBD1. Trimming takes 2 bases off V and 0 bases off J; junction bases not matched to a gene: 10. CDR1 and CDR2 were assigned from the germline V gene as SGHRS and YFSETQ. The CDR3 covers 17 residues, taking in both the cysteine and the phenylalanine. Here the CDR3 DNA is all that survives: 51 bases in frame from base 1. The variable domain in full, with residues beyond the CDR3 obtained from the reference TRBV5-1 and TRBJ2-7 genes, is KAGVTQTPRYLIKTRGQQVTLSCSPISGHRSVSWYQQTPGQGLQFLFEYFSETQRNKGNFPGRFSGRQFSNSRSEMNVSTLELGDSALYLCASSFASGGTSSYEQYFGPGTRLTVT.